This T cell receptor (beta chain) was recorded in a study of PD-L1 blockade in urothelial cancer. Study at large: About 90% of the roughly 30 patients were men who had bladder-origin urothelial cancer. A median of roughly 150,000 T cells was found in the blood samples.

Study-wide findings and caveats: Lower pretreatment blood TCR clonality, under the median, predicted better survival, researchers reported. When measured at 3 weeks, tumor-associated blood clones expanded more in durable-benefit patients.

The sample's time point: pretreatment peripheral blood. Germline lookup yields CDR1 KGHSH and CDR2 LQKENI. This CDR3 comprises 15 residues. Trimming removed 0 bases from V and 5 bases from J, with 13 bases in between. Turning to this clone: Antigen: not known.

Here immunoSEQ multiplex PCR was the method, and the copy in TCRdb shows in-frame clones only, minus some. The sample lists tens of thousands of clones, 70% to 90% seen once, with about 1% in the top ten. The sequences come from PBMCs, collected around atezolizumab (anti-PD-L1) treatment. The receptor was derived from a woman of 80 years or more with urothelial cancer. The chain employs TRBV18 and TRBJ2-5; a possible D gene is TRBD2 (5 bases). The CDR3 here is CASSPPPASRETQYF. CDR3 DNA: TGTGCCAGCTCACCACCGCCGGCTAGCAGGGAGACCCAGTACTTC.